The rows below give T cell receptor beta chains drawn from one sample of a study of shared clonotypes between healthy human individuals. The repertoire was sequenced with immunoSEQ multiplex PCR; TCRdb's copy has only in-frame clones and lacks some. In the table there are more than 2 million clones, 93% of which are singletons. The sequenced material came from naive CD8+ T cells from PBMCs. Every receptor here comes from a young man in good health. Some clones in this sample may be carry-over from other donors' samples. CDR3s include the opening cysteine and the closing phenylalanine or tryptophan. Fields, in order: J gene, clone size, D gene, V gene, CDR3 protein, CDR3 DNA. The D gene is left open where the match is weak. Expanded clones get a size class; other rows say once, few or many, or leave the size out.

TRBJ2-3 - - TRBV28 CASSLEGRNTDTQYF TGTGCCAGCAGTTTAGAGGGCCGAAACACAGATACGCAGTATTTT
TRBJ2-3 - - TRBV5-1 CASSWTASTDTQYF TGCGCCAGCAGCTGGACAGCTAGCACAGATACGCAGTATTTT
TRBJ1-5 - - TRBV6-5 CASSPGGGQPQHF TGTGCCAGCAGCCCCGGAGGGGGACAGCCCCAGCATTTT
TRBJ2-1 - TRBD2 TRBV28 CASSRGTSIYNEQFF TGTGCCAGCAGTCGTGGGACTAGCATATACAATGAGCAGTTCTTC
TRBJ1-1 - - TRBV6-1 CASTAFSNTEAFF TGTGCCAGCACCGCCTTCTCCAACACTGAAGCTTTCTTT
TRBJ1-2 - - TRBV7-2 CASSLRADLTNYGYTF TGTGCCAGCAGCTTACGGGCAGATCTAACCAACTATGGCTACACCTTC
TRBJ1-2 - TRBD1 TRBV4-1 CASSELRGQNYGYTF TGCGCCAGCAGCGAACTCAGGGGGCAGAACTATGGCTACACCTTC
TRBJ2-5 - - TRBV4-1 CASSQDPREETQYF TGCGCCAGCAGCCAAGATCCTAGGGAAGAGACCCAGTACTTC
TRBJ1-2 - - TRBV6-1 CASTTYRADGYTF TGTGCCAGCACAACCTACAGGGCGGATGGCTACACCTTC
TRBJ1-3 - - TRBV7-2 CASSLEVKGQGNTIYF TGTGCCAGCAGCTTAGAAGTTAAGGGGCAGGGAAACACCATATATTTT
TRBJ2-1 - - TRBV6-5 CASSRRQVSYNEQFF TGTGCCAGCAGCCGACGTCAGGTTTCCTACAATGAGCAGTTCTTC
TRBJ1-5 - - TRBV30 CAWSGKAGFQPQHF TGTGCCTGGAGTGGAAAAGCGGGTTTTCAGCCCCAGCATTTT
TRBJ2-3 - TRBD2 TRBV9 CASSTSGRYRTDTQYF TGTGCCAGCAGCACTAGCGGGCGTTACCGCACAGATACGCAGTATTTT
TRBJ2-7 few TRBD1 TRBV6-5 CASSYSDRGYEQYF TGTGCCAGCAGTTACTCGGACAGGGGATACGAGCAGTACTTC
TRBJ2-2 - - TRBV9 CASSVAGVVGTGELFF TGTGCCAGCAGCGTAGCAGGGGTAGTTGGCACCGGGGAGCTGTTTTTT
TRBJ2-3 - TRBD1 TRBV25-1 CASSDPRQGRASTDTQYF TGTGCCAGCAGTGACCCCCGACAGGGTAGGGCTAGCACAGATACGCAGTATTTT
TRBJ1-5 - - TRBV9 CASSEGRHNQPQHF TGTGCCAGCAGCGAGGGACGGCACAATCAGCCCCAGCATTTT
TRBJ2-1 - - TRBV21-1 CASSLLAGVEQFF TGTGCCAGCAGCTTACTAGCGGGAGTTGAGCAGTTCTTC
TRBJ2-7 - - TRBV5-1 CASSTYPEAARDEQYF TGCGCCAGCAGCACCTACCCGGAGGCCGCGAGGGACGAGCAGTACTTC
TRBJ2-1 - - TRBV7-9 CASSLSPDRRNEQFF TGTGCCAGCAGCTTATCTCCCGACAGGCGGAATGAGCAGTTCTTC
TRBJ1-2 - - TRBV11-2 CASSLTGLSYGYTF TGTGCCAGCAGCTTAACGGGCCTTAGCTATGGCTACACCTTC
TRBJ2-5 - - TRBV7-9 CASSLTVETQYF TGTGCCAGCAGTTTGACCGTAGAGACCCAGTACTTC
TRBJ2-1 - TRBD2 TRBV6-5 CASSYGGGNEQFF TGTGCCAGCAGTTACGGCGGGGGGAATGAGCAGTTCTTC
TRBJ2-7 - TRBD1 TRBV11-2 CASSLQGVYEQYF TGTGCCAGCAGCTTACAGGGGGTCTACGAGCAGTACTTC
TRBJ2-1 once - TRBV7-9 CASSLILEEQFF TGTGCCAGCAGCTTAATTCTGGAAGAGCAGTTCTTC
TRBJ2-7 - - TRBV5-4 CASSYGWRGYEQYF TGTGCCAGCAGCTACGGTTGGAGGGGATACGAGCAGTACTTC
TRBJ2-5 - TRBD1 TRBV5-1 CASCLTGGISGLSETQYF TGCGCCAGCTGCTTAACAGGGGGGATCTCGGGACTCTCAGAGACCCAGTACTTC
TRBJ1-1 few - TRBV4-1 CASSQPTENTEAFF TGCGCCAGCAGCCAACCTACAGAGAACACTGAAGCTTTCTTT
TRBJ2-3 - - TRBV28 CASSLIGLASGIAGTQYF TGTGCCAGCAGTTTAATCGGATTGGCCTCTGGGATTGCGGGTACGCAGTATTTT
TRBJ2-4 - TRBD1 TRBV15 CATSRSRDRAVMYF TGTGCCACCAGCAGATCTCGAGACAGGGCCGTCATGTACTTC
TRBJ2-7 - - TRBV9 CASSDGRGAAYEQYF TGTGCCAGCAGCGATGGTAGGGGGGCGGCCTACGAGCAGTACTTC
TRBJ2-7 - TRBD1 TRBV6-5 CASSDRAPYEQYF TGTGCCAGCAGTGACAGGGCCCCCTACGAGCAGTACTTC
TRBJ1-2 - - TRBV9 CASSVATPRDGYTF TGTGCCAGCAGCGTAGCTACCCCGAGGGATGGCTACACCTTC
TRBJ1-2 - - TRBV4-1 CASSQEIRSYGYTF TGCGCCAGCAGCCAAGAGATTCGATCCTATGGCTACACCTTC
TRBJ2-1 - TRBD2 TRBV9 CASSVLPRTSGNYNEQFF TGTGCCAGCAGCGTACTCCCCAGGACTAGCGGGAACTACAATGAGCAGTTCTTC
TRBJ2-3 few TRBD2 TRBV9 CASSVGLAASTDTQYF TGTGCCAGCAGCGTAGGGCTAGCGGCTAGCACAGATACGCAGTATTTT
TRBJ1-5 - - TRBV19 CASSGGSNQPQHF TGTGCCAGCAGTGGGGGTAGCAATCAGCCCCAGCATTTT
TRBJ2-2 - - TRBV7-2 CASSLGGTGELFF TGTGCCAGCAGCTTAGGAGGCACCGGGGAGCTGTTTTTT
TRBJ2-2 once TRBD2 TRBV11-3 CASSRLAGDGTGELFF TGTGCCAGCAGCAGGCTAGCGGGAGATGGCACCGGGGAGCTGTTTTTT
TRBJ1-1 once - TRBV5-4 CASRLGPGTEAFF TGTGCCAGCAGGTTGGGGCCGGGCACTGAAGCTTTCTTT
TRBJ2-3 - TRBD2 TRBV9 CASSVAFAGGSTDTQYF TGTGCCAGCAGCGTAGCTTTTGCGGGAGGGAGCACAGATACGCAGTATTTT
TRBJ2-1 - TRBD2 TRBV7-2 CASSLEREAFDEQFF TGTGCCAGCAGCTTAGAGCGGGAGGCTTTCGATGAGCAGTTCTTC
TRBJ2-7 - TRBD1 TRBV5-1 CASSLAPGGVQTIYEQYF TGCGCCAGCAGCTTGGCACCAGGGGGCGTACAAACTATCTACGAGCAGTACTTC
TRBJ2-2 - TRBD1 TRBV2 CASRDRDTGELFF TGTGCCAGCCGGGACAGGGACACCGGGGAGCTGTTTTTT
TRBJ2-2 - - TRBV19 CASTDPVQPNTGELFF TGTGCCAGTACCGACCCAGTCCAGCCGAACACCGGGGAGCTGTTTTTT
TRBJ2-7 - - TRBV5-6 CASSSISSYEQYF TGTGCCAGCAGCTCAATAAGCTCCTACGAGCAGTACTTC
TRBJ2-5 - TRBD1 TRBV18 CASKQGQGKETQYF TGTGCCAGCAAGCAGGGACAGGGAAAAGAGACCCAGTACTTC
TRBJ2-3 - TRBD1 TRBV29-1 CSVDGQGMDTDTQYF TGCAGCGTTGACGGACAGGGGATGGACACAGATACGCAGTATTTT